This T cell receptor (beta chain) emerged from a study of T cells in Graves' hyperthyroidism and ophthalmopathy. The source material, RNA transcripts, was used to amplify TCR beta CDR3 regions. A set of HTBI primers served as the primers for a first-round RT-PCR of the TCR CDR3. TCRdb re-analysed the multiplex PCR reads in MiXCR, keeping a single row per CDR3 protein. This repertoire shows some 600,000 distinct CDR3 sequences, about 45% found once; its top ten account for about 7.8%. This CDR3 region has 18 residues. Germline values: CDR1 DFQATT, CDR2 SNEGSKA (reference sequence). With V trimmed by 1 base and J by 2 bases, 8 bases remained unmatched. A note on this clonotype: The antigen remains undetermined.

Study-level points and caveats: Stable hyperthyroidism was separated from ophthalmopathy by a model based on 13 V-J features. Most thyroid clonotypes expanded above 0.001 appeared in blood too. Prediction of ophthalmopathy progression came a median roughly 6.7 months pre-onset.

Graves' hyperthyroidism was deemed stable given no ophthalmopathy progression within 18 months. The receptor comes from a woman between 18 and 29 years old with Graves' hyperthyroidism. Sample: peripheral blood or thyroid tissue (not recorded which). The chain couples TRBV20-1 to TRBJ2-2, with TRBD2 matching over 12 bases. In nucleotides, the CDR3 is TGCAGTGCTAGAGCAGTAGGACTAGCGGGACGAAACACCGGGGAGCTGTTTTTT. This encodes CSARAVGLAGRNTGELFF.